The rows below give T cell receptor beta chains drawn from one sample of a study of CD8 T cells in Susac syndrome. MiXCR was run by TCRdb on the immunoSEQ multiplex PCR reads, yielding one entry per CDR3 protein. The sample gives about 240,000 distinct CDR3 sequences, almost 97% of which show up once; 0.1% is in the top ten. Input material: CD4+ T cells from PBMCs. The receptors were gathered from a human donor with Susac syndrome. Both conserved end residues are part of each CDR3. A D gene is named only where the DNA matches it firmly.

V gene	J gene	D gene	CDR3 protein
TRBV28	TRBJ2-4	.	CASSFQNIQYF
TRBV28	TRBJ2-2	TRBD2	CASSLFLGGRAMHTGELFF
TRBV10-3	TRBJ1-2	.	CAIGGQGPVGYTF
TRBV28	TRBJ1-1	.	CASSSKRDTEAFF
TRBV9	TRBJ2-5	.	CASSGSPWETQYF
TRBV13	TRBJ1-2	.	CASSLRSRYGYTF
TRBV5-1	TRBJ2-7	TRBD1	CASSIDRGHEQYF
TRBV25-1	TRBJ2-6	.	CASSEAGVVSGANVLTF
TRBV13	TRBJ2-1	.	CASSLRLGPTYNEQFF
TRBV30	TRBJ1-1	.	CAWSVGFGAFF
TRBV2	TRBJ2-3	TRBD1	CASSSGTVTDTQYF
TRBV14	TRBJ2-7	TRBD2	CASSQVRLAGVEQYF
TRBV20-1	TRBJ1-5	.	CSAVEQGLGPQHF
TRBV9	TRBJ1-3	.	CASSVGGTSGNTIYF
TRBV10-3	TRBJ1-1	.	CAISAGTSTVGAFF
TRBV4-1	TRBJ2-7	TRBD2	CASSQGNAYGRYEQYF
TRBV12-3/TRBV12-4	TRBJ2-7	.	CASSKNYEQYF
TRBV6-6	TRBJ2-1	TRBD1	CASTLGQGAYEQFF
TRBV20-1	TRBJ2-5	TRBD2	CSARESGSGGETQYF
TRBV6-1	TRBJ2-7	TRBD2	CASSTGTSGSFAYEQYF
TRBV7-9	TRBJ2-7	.	CASSLGISEQYF